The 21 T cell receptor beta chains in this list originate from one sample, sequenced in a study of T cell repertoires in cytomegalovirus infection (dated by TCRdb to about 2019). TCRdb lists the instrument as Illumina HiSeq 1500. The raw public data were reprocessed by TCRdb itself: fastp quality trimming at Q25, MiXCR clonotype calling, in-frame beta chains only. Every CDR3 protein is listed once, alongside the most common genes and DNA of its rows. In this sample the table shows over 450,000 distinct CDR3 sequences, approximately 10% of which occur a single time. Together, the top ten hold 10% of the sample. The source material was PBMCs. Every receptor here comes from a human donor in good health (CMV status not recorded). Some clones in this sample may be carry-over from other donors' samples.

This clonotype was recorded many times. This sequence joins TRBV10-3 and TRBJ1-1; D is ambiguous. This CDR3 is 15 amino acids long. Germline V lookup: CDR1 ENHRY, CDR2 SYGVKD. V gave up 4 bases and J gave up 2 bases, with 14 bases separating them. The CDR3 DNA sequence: TGTGCCATCAGTGCAGAGACTGGGATAAACACTGAAGCTTTCTTT. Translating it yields CAISAETGINTEAFF.

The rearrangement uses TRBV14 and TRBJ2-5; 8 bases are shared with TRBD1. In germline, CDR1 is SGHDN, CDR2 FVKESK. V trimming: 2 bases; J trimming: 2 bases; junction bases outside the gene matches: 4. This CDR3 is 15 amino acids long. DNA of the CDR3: TGTGCCAGCAGCCAACATACAGGGGGACAAGAGACCCAGTACTTC. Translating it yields CASSQHTGGQETQYF.

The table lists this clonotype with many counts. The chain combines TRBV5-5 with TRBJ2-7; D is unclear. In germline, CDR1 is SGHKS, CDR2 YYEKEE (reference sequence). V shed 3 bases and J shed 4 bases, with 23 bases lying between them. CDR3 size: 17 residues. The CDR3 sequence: CASSWRPQSPEKYEQYF. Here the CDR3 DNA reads TGTGCCAGCAGCTGGAGACCGCAGAGCCCGGAGAAATACGAGCAGTACTTC.

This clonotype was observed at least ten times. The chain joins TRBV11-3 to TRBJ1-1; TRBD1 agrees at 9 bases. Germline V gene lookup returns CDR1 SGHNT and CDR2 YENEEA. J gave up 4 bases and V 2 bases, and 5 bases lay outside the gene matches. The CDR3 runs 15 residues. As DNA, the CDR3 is TGTGCCAGCAGCTTATCGGGACAGGGTGGCACTGAAGCTTTCTTT. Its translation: CASSLSGQGGTEAFF.

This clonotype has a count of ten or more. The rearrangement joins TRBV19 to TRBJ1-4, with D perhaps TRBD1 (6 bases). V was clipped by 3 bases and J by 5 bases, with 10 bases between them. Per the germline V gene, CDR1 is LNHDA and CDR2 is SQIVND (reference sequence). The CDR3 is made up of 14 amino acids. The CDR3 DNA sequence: TGTGCCAGTAGTATTACCGGGACAAATGAAAAACTGTTTTTT. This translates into CASSITGTNEKLFF. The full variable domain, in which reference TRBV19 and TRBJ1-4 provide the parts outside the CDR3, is DGGITQSPKYLFRKEGQNVTLSCEQNLNHDAMYWYRQDPGQGLRLIYYSQIVNDFQKGDIAEGYSVSREKKESFPLTVTSAQKNPTAFYLCASSITGTNEKLFFGSGTQLSVL.

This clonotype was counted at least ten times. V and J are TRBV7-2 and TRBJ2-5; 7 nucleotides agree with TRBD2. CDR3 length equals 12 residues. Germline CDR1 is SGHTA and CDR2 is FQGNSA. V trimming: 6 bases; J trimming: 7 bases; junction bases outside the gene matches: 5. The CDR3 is CASSGGVGTQYF. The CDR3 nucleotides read TGTGCCAGCAGTGGGGGGGTAGGGACCCAGTACTTC.

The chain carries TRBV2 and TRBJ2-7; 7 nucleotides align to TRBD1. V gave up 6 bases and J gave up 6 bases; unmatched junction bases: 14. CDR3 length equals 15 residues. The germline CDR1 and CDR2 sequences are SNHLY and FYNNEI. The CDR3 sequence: CASRKDRSPYGEQYF. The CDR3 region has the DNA TGTGCCAGCAGAAAGGACAGGTCTCCGTACGGCGAGCAGTACTTC.

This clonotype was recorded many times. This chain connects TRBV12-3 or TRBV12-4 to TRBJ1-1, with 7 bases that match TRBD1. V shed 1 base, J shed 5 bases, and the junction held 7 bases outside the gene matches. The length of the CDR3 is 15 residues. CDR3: CASSLGFRGETEAFF. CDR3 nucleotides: TGTGCCAGCAGTTTAGGGTTCAGGGGGGAAACTGAAGCTTTCTTT.

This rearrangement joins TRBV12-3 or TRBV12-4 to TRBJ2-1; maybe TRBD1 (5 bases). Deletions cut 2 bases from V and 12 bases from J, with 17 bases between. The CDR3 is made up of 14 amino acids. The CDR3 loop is CASSLQGVKTGQFF. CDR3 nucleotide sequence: TGTGCCAGCAGTTTACAGGGTGTAAAAACGGGGCAGTTCTTC.

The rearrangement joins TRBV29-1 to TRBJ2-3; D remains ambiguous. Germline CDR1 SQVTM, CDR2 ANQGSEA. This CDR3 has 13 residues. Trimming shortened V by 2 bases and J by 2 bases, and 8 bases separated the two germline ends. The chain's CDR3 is CSVEWAYTDTQYF. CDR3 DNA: TGCAGCGTTGAATGGGCCTACACAGATACGCAGTATTTT.

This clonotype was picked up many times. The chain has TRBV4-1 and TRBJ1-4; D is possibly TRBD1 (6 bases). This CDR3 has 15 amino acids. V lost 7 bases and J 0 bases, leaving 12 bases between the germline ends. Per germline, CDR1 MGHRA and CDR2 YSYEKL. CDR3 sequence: CASKQGTPTNEKLFF. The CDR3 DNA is TGCGCCAGCAAACAGGGTACGCCAACTAATGAAAAACTGTTTTTT.

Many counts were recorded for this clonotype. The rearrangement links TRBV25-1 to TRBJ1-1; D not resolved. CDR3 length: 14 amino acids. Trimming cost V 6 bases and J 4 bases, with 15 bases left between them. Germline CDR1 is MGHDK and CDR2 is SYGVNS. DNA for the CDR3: TGTGCCAGCAGCCCGTGGGTGGGAGGCACTGAAGCTTTCTTT. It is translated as CASSPWVGGTEAFF.

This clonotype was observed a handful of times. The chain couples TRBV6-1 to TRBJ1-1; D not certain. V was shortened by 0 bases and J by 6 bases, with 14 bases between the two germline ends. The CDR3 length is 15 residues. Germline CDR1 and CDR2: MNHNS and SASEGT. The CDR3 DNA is TGTGCCAGCAGTGAAGCAAGGTCCAAGATCGCTGAAGCTTTCTTT. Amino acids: CASSEARSKIAEAFF.

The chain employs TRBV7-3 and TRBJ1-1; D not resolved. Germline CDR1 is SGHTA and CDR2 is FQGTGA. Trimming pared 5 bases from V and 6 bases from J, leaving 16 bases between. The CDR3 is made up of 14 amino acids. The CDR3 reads CASSGDSATPEAFF. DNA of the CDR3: TGTGCCAGCAGCGGGGATTCAGCCACGCCTGAAGCTTTCTTT. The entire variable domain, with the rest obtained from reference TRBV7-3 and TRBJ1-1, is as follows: GAGVSQTPSNKVTEKGKYVELRCDPISGHTALYWYRQSLGQGPEFLIYFQGTGAADDSGLPNDRFFAVRPEGSVSTLKIQRTERGDSAVYLCASSGDSATPEAFFGQGTRLTVV.

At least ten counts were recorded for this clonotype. The CDR3 sequence is CASSEDRSGNTIYF. The CDR3 region has the DNA TGTGCCAGCAGCGAAGACCGCTCTGGAAACACCATATATTTT. The V gene is TRBV5-6, the J gene TRBJ1-3, with D uncertain. V dropped 4 bases and J dropped 0 bases, with 8 bases sitting between them. The CDR3 contains 14 residues. Germline V gene sequence: CDR1 SGHDT, CDR2 YYEEEE.

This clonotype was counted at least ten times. CDR3: CATSRALGVDGYTF. In DNA, the CDR3 is TGTGCCACCAGCAGAGCTTTGGGGGTGGATGGCTACACCTTC. This chain uses TRBV15 with TRBJ1-2; the D gene is possibly TRBD1 (5 bases). V lost 1 base, J lost 6 bases, and 12 bases lay in between. The CDR3 loop spans 14 amino acids. Germline CDR1 LNHNV, CDR2 YYDKDF (reference sequence).

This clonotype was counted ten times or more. The CDR3 sequence is CASSTAISGDEQFF. CDR3 DNA sequence: TGTGCCAGCAGCACCGCCATTAGCGGGGATGAGCAGTTCTTC. The rearrangement uses TRBV7-2 and TRBJ2-1; 8 bases align to TRBD2. The CDR3 consists of 14 residues. Per the germline V gene, CDR1 is SGHTA and CDR2 is FQGNSA. Trimming at V came to 5 bases and at J to 8 bases, leaving 8 bases not matched to a gene. Using reference TRBV7-2 and TRBJ2-1 for the parts outside the CDR3, the full variable domain is GAGVSQSPSNKVTEKGKDVELRCDPISGHTALYWYRQSLGQGLEFLIYFQGNSAPDKSGLPSDRFSAERTGGSVSTLTIQRTQQEDSAVYLCASSTAISGDEQFFGPGTRLTVL.

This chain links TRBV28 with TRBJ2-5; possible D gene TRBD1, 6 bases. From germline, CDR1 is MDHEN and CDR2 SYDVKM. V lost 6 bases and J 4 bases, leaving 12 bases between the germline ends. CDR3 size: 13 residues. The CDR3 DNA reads TGTGCCAGCAGGACCCAGGGGAGAGAGACCCAGTACTTC. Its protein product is CASRTQGRETQYF.

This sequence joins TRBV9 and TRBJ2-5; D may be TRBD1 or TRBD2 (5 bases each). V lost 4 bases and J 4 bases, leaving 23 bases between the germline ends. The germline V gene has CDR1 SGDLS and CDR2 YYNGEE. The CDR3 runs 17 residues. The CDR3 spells CASSPGLAGASGETQYF. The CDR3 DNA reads TGTGCCAGCAGCCCCGGGCTAGCTGGGGCCAGTGGAGAGACCCAGTACTTC.

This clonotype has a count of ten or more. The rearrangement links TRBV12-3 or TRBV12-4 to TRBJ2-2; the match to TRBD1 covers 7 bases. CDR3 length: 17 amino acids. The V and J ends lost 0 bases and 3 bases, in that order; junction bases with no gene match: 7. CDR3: CASSLASGTEHTGELFF. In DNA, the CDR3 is TGTGCCAGCAGTTTAGCGTCCGGGACAGAGCACACCGGGGAGCTGTTTTTT.

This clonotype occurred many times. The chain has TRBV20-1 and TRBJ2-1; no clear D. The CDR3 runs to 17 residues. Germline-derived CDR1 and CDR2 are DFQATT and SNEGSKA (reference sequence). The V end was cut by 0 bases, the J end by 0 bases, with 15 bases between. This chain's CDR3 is CSARDTFGRPSYNEQFF. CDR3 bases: TGCAGTGCTAGAGATACCTTCGGCCGGCCCTCCTACAATGAGCAGTTCTTC.